What follows is one T cell receptor (beta chain) and its context. This clone was seen a handful of times. This clone's antigen is unknown. Base-call qualities are not available, and no considerably larger clone is one nucleotide away. TCRbeta CDR3 regions were amplified from genomic DNA using the immunoSEQ Assay, a bias-controlled multiplex PCR. In the authors' own workflow: The number of nucleated cells in each sample was estimated from the amplification of reference gene primers within the assay. To quantify the absolute abundance of each unique TCRbeta CDR3 rearrangement, sequence reads were collapsed and filtered. For each sample, productive Simpson clonality was calculated by taking the square root of Simpson's diversity index across productive rearrangements. What TCRdb holds here is the immuneACCESS table cut down to in-frame rearrangements. Part of the clones is not present; checked against another copy, under half of the missing clones reflect an unresolved V gene, and the others are unexplained. V, J and clone size derive from that table, while D and trimming were established from the DNA sequence. This sample is represented by over 100,000 clones; around 88% of them were singletons. The leading ten clones occupy about a tenth of the sample.

This record comes from a study of blood T cell repertoires in COVID-19 (TCRdb year 2020). For the wider study: Samples from collaborators originated in the United States, Italy and Spain and spanned both the acute and convalescent phases of COVID-19. The material from the prospective study consisted of cDNA or gDNA derived from T cells, B-cell-depleted T cells, or PBMCs. Subjects who had been exposed to COVID-19, were actively infected with it, or had recovered from it provided the deeply sampled blood TCRbeta repertoires that made up the dataset. A freely available public database, intended as a resource for researchers studying the immune response to SARS-CoV-2, is where the repertoires were released. The samples were drawn from two sources: the first 160 participants of the ongoing ImmuneRACE study, and fewer than 1,500 subjects contributed by 6 global collaborators. A de-identified subject ID, COVID-19 status, age in years and sex were almost always included in the sample metadata. Where HLA class I and class II types were available, the types were taken from metadata supplied by the sample provider, not from assay-based typing.

Inclusive of the bounding cysteine and phenylalanine, the CDR3 is 16 residues long. The only DNA kept is the CDR3, 48 bases in frame from the first base. CDR1 and CDR2, looked up from the germline V gene, are SGDLS and YYNGEE. The junction shows trimming of 3 bases on V and 0 bases on J, and the gene matches do not reach 6 bases of it. Collaborating institutions collected whole blood in K2EDTA tubes following their own protocols. For TCRbeta analysis, collaborator samples were shipped as frozen whole blood, as isolated PBMCs, or as DNA extracted from either sample type. Beyond this particular receptor, the publication reports: How much clinical and demographic metadata was included differed by source and by participant, and the metadata was provided uncurated.

This clonotype was obtained from a man aged 45-65 years with acute or convalescent COVID-19. Specimen: peripheral blood. The V gene is TRBV9 and the J gene is TRBJ1-3; 7 nucleotides in the junction match TRBD1. The CDR3 in this case is CASSAQGSPSGNTIYF. The sequence in DNA is TGTGCCAGCAGCGCACAGGGGTCCCCCTCTGGAAACACCATATATTTT.